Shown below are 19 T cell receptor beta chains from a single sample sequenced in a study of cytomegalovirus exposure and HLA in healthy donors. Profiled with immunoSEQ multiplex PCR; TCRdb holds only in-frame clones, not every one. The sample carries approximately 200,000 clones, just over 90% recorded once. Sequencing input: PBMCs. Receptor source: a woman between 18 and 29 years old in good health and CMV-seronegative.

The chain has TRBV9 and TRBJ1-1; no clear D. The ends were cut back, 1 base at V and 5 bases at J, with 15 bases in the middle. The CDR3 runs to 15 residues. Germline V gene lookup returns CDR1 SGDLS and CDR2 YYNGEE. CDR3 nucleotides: TGTGCCAGCAGCGTAACCGCCGGGTTGTGGACTGAAGCTTTCTTT. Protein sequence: CASSVTAGLWTEAFF.

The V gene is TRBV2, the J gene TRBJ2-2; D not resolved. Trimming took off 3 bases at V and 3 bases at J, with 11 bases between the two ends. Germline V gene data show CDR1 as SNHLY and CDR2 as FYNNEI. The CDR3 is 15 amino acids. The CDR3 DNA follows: TGTGCCAGCAGTGAGTCTGGGCTGTACACCGGGGAGCTGTTTTTT. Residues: CASSESGLYTGELFF.

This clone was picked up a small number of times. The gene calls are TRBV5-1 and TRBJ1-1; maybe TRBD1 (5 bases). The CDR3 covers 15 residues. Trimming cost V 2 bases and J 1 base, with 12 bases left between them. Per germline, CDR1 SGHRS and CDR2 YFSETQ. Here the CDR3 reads CASSFQGPPNTEAFF. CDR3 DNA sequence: TGCGCCAGCAGCTTTCAGGGCCCCCCGAACACTGAAGCTTTCTTT. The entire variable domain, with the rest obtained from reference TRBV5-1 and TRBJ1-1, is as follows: KAGVTQTPRYLIKTRGQQVTLSCSPISGHRSVSWYQQTPGQGLQFLFEYFSETQRNKGNFPGRFSGRQFSNSRSEMNVSTLELGDSALYLCASSFQGPPNTEAFFGQGTRLTVV.

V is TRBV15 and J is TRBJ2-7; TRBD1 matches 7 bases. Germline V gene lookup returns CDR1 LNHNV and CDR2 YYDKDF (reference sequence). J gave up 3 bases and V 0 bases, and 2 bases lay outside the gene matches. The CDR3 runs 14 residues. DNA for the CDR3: TGTGCCACCAGCAGAGACAGACAGGGCTACGAGCAGTACTTC. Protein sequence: CATSRDRQGYEQYF.

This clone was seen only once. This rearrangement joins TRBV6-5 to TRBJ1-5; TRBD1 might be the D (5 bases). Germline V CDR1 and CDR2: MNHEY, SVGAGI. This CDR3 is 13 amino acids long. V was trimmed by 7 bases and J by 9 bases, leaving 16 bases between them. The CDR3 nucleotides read TGTGCCAGCACCCCTCCCCGGGGGATGCCCCAGCATTTT. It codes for CASTPPRGMPQHF.

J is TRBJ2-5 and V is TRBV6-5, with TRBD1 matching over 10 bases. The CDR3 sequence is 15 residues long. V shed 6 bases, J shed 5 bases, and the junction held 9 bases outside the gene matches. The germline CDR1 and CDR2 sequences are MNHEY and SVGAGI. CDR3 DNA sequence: TGTGCCAGCAGCCTAACCGGGACAGGGGTTGAGACCCAGTACTTC. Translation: CASSLTGTGVETQYF.

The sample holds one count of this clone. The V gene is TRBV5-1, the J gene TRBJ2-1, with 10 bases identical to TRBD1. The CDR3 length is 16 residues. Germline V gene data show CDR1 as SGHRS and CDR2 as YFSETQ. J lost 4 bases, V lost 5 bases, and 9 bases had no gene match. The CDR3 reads CASSRLPGQGYNEQFF. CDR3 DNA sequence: TGCGCCAGCAGTCGACTTCCGGGACAGGGGTACAATGAGCAGTTCTTC.

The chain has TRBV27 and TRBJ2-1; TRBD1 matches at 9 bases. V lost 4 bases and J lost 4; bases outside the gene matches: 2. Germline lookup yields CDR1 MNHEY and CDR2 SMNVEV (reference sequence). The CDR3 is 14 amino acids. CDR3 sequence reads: CASSSGTGYNEQFF. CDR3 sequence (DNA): TGTGCCAGCAGTTCCGGGACAGGGTACAATGAGCAGTTCTTC.

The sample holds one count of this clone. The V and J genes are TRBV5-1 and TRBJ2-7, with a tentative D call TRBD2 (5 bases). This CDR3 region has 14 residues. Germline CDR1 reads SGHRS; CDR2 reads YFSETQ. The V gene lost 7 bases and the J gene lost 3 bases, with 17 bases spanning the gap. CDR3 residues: CASRPWRVGYEQYF. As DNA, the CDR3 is TGCGCCAGCCGACCTTGGCGGGTAGGCTACGAGCAGTACTTC.

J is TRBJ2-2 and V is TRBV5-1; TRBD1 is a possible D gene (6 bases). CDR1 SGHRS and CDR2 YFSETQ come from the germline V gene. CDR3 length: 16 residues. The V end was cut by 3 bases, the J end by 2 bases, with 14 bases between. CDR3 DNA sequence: TGCGCCAGCAGCTCCGGGACACCGAGCAACACCGGGGAGCTGTTTTTT. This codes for CASSSGTPSNTGELFF.

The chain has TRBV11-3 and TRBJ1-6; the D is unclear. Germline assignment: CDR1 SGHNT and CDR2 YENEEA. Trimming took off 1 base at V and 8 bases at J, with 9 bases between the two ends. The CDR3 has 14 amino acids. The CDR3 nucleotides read TGTGCCAGCAGCTTAGGGGCAGTAGATTCACCCCTCCACTTT. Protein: CASSLGAVDSPLHF.

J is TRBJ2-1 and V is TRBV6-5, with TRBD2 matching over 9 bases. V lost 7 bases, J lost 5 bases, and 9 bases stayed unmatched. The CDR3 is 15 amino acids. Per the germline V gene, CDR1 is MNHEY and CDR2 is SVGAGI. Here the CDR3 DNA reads TGTGCCAGCAAACCGGGACTAGCTTACCACAATGAGCAGTTCTTC. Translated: CASKPGLAYHNEQFF.

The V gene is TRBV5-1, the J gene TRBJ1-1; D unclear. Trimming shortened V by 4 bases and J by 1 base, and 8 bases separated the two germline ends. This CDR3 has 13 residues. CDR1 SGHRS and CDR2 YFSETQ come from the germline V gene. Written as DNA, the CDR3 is TGCGCCAGCAGCATTACAAAGAACACTGAAGCTTTCTTT. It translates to CASSITKNTEAFF.

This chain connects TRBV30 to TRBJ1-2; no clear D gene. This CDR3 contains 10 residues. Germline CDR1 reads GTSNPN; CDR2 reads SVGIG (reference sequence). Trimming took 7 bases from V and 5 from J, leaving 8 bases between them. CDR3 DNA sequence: TGTGCCTCCTCCGGTTATGGCTACACCTTC. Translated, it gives CASSGYGYTF.

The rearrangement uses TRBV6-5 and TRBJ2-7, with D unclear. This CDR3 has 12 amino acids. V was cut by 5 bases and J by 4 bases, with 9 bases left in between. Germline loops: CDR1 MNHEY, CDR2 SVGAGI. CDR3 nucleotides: TGTGCCAGCAGTACCGACTTGTACGAGCAGTACTTC. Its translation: CASSTDLYEQYF.

Written as DNA, the CDR3 is TGTGCCAGCAGCTTGGACCGGAGGATCTACGAGCAGTACTTC. Its translation: CASSLDRRIYEQYF. The V and J genes are TRBV5-6 and TRBJ2-7, with TRBD2 as a possible D gene (5 bases). V lost 0 bases and J 3 bases, leaving 10 bases between the germline ends. Germline CDR1 and CDR2: SGHDT and YYEEEE. CDR3 size: 14 residues.

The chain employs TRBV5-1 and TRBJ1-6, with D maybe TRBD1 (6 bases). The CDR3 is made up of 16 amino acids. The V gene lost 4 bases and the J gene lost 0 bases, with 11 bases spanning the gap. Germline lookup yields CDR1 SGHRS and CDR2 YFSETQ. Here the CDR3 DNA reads TGCGCCAGCAGCCCAGGGGAGAGCTCCTATAATTCACCCCTCCACTTT. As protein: CASSPGESSYNSPLHF. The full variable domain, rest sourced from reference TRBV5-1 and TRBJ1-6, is KAGVTQTPRYLIKTRGQQVTLSCSPISGHRSVSWYQQTPGQGLQFLFEYFSETQRNKGNFPGRFSGRQFSNSRSEMNVSTLELGDSALYLCASSPGESSYNSPLHFGNGTRLTVT.

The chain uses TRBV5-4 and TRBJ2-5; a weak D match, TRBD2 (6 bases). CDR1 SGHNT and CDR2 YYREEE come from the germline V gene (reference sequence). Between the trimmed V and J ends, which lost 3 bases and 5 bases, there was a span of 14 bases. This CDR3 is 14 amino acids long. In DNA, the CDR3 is TGTGCCAGCAGCTGGGACTGGCGATCGGAGACCCAGTACTTC. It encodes CASSWDWRSETQYF.

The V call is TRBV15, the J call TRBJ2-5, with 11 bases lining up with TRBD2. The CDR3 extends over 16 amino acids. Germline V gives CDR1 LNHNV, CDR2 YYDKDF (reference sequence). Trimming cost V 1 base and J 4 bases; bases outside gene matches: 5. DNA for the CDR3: TGTGCCACCAGCAGAGGACCGGGACTAGCGGTAGAGACCCAGTACTTC. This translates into CATSRGPGLAVETQYF.